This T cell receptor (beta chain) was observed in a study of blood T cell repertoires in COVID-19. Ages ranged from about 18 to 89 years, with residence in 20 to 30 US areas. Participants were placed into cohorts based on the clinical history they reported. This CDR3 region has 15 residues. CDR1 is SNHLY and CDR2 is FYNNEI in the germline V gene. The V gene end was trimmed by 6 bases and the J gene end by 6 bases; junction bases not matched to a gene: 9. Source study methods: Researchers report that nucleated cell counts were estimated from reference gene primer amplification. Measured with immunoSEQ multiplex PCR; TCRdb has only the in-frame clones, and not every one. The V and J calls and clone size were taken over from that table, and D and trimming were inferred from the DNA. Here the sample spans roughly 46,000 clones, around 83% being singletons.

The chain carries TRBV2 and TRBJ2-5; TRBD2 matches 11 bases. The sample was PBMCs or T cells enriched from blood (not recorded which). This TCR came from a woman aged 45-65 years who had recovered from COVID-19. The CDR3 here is CASSTSGRVGKTQYF. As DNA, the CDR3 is TGTGCCAGCAGCACTAGCGGGAGAGTCGGAAAGACCCAGTACTTC.